The 7 T cell receptor beta chains reported below all come from one sample, sequenced in a study of blood T cell repertoires in COVID-19. Assay: immunoSEQ multiplex PCR; the TCRdb copy retains only in-frame clones and omits some. This sample carries 450,000 to 500,000 clones, 87% of them seen once, and the ten largest clones take roughly 0.72%. The source material was PBMCs or T cells enriched from blood (not recorded which). These receptors were obtained from a woman aged 18-29 years who had recovered from COVID-19.

The gene calls are TRBV9 and TRBJ1-2, with 7 nucleotides matching TRBD1. Germline V lookup: CDR1 SGDLS, CDR2 YYNGEE. The CDR3 spans 16 residues. J gave up 4 bases and V 0 bases, and 9 bases lay outside the gene matches. Here the CDR3 DNA reads TGTGCCAGCAGCGTAGAAGGTACAGGGGAGACCTATGGCTACACCTTC. Amino acid sequence: CASSVEGTGETYGYTF. The whole variable domain, filled in from reference TRBV9 and TRBJ1-2, reads DSGVTQTPKHLITATGQRVTLRCSPRSGDLSVYWYQQSLDQGLQFLIQYYNGEERAKGNILERFSAQQFPDLHSELNLSSLELGDSALYFCASSVEGTGETYGYTFGSGTRLTVV.

This chain joins TRBV5-5 and TRBJ1-1, with D unresolved. The CDR3 runs 14 residues. Germline values: CDR1 SGHKS, CDR2 YYEKEE (reference sequence). Trimming left V 0 bases short and J 4 bases short, with 10 bases between. CDR3 sequence: CASSLAPRGTEAFF. CDR3 sequence (DNA): TGTGCCAGCAGCTTGGCCCCCCGAGGCACTGAAGCTTTCTTT.

The V call is TRBV19, the J call TRBJ1-5; 7 bases fit TRBD1. Trimming cost V 7 bases and J 1 base; bases outside gene matches: 7. The CDR3 spans 15 residues. Germline CDR1 and CDR2: LNHDA and SQIVND (reference sequence). The CDR3 loop is CASNRQGQSNQPQHF. In nucleotides, the CDR3 is TGTGCCAGTAATCGTCAGGGACAGAGCAATCAGCCCCAGCATTTT.

The chain joins TRBV13 to TRBJ1-4, with D possibly being TRBD1 (5 bases). The CDR3 extends over 14 amino acids. Per the germline V gene, CDR1 is PRHDT and CDR2 is FYEKMQ (reference sequence). Trimming pared 5 bases from V and 3 bases from J, leaving 10 bases between. The CDR3 reads CASSPRQSNEKLFF. The CDR3 nucleotides are TGTGCCAGCAGCCCCCGACAGTCTAATGAAAAACTGTTTTTT.

The chain is built from TRBV3-1 (or the pseudogene TRBV3-2) and TRBJ1-3; weak D call: TRBD1 (5 bases). Trimming left V 4 bases short and J 3 bases short, with 7 bases between. The CDR3 length is 13 residues. CDR1 and CDR2 (germline): LGHDT, YNNKEL (reference sequence). As DNA, the CDR3 is TGTGCCAGCAGCCTCCAGGGTGGAAACACCATATATTTT. Amino acid sequence: CASSLQGGNTIYF.

The chain recombines TRBV28 with TRBJ1-2; 11 bases align to TRBD1. Germline loops: CDR1 MDHEN, CDR2 SYDVKM. The CDR3 is made up of 16 amino acids. Losses at the gene ends were 7 bases for V and 4 bases for J; bases not matched to a gene: 11. The CDR3 DNA follows: TGTGCCAGCACCACCACCGGGACAGGGGGGGGCTATGGCTACACCTTC. This sequence encodes CASTTTGTGGGYGYTF.

This clone was seen a few times. This rearrangement joins TRBV15 to TRBJ1-3, with D unresolved. Trimming took 4 bases from V and 0 from J, leaving 16 bases between them. Germline V gives CDR1 LNHNV, CDR2 YYDKDF (reference sequence). This CDR3 region has 17 residues. The DNA of the CDR3 is TGTGCCACCAGCAAAATGGAGGGAGCCAACTCTGGAAACACCATATATTTT. It yields the protein CATSKMEGANSGNTIYF. The full variable domain, with the rest looked up from reference TRBV15 and TRBJ1-3, is DAMVIQNPRYQVTQFGKPVTLSCSQTLNHNVMYWYQQKSSQAPKLLFHYYDKDFNNEADTPDNFQSRRPNTSFCFLDIRSPGLGDTAMYLCATSKMEGANSGNTIYFGEGSWLTVV.